This section outlines one TCR beta chain sequence together with its context. The repertoire was sequenced with immunoSEQ multiplex PCR; TCRdb's copy has only in-frame clones and lacks some. The table includes about 220,000 clones, almost 90% detected once. Researchers sorted participants into cohorts using their self-reported clinical history. The germline V gene has CDR1 MNHEY and CDR2 SVGAGI. Trimming pared 4 bases from V and 0 bases from J, leaving 13 bases between. The CDR3 extends over 16 amino acids. This sample is drawn from a study of blood T cell repertoires in COVID-19. Across the whole study: From T cells, B-cell-depleted T cells, or PBMCs came the material, which was cDNA or gDNA.

The specimen was PBMCs or T cells enriched from blood (not recorded which). The chain is built from TRBV6-5 and TRBJ1-3; maybe TRBD1 (5 bases). The TCR was taken from a woman in her 50s with acute COVID-19. CDR3 bases: TGTGCCAGCAGTTTTAGGGCAGGGTTCTCTGGAAACACCATATATTTT. This translates into CASSFRAGFSGNTIYF.